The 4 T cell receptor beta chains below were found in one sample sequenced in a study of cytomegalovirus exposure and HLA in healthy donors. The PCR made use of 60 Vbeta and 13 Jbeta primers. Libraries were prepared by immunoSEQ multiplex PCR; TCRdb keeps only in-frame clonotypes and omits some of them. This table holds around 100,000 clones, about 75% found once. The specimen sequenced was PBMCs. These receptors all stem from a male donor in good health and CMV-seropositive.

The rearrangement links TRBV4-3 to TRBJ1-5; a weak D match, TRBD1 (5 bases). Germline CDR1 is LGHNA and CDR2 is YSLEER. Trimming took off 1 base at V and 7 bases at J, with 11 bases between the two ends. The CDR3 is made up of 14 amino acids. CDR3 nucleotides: TGCGCCAGCAGCCAAGTTAGGGGCGGCCAGCCCCAGCATTTT. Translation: CASSQVRGGQPQHF.

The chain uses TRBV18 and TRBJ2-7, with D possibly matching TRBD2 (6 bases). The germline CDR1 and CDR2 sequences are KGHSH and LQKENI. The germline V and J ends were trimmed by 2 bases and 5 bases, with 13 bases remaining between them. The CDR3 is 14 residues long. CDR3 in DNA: TGTGCCAGCTCACCAACCGGGGGAGCCAACGAGCAGTACTTC. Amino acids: CASSPTGGANEQYF. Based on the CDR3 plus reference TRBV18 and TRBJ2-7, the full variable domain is NAGVMQNPRHLVRRRGQEARLRCSPMKGHSHVYWYRQLPEEGLKFMVYLQKENIIDESGMPKERFSAEFPKEGPSILRIQQVVRGDSAAYFCASSPTGGANEQYFGPGTRLTVT.

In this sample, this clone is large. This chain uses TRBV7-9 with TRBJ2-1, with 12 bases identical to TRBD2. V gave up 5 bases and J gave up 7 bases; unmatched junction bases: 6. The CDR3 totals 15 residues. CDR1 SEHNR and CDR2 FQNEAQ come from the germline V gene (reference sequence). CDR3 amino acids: CASSDSLAGGNEQFF. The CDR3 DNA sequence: TGTGCCAGCAGCGACTCCCTAGCGGGGGGGAATGAGCAGTTCTTC. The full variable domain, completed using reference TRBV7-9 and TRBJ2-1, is DTGVSQNPRHKITKRGQNVTFRCDPISEHNRLYWYRQTLGQGPEFLTYFQNEAQLEKSRLLSDRFSAERPKGSFSTLEIQRTEQGDSAMYLCASSDSLAGGNEQFFGPGTRLTVL.

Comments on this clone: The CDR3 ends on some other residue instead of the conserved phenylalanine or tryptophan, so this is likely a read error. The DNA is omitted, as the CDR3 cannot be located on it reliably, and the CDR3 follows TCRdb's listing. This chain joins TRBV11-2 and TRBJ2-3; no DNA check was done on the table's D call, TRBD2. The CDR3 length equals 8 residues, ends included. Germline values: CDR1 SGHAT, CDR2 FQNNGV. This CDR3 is CASSFPLR.